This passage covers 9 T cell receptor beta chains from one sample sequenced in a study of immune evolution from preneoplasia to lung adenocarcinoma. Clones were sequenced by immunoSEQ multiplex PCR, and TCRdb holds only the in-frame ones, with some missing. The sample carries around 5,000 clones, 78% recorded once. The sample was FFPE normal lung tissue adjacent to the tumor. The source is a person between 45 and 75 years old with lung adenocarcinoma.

The CDR3 loop is CASSPLGGAAGELFF. The CDR3 DNA follows: TGTGCCAGCAGTCCATTGGGGGGCGCGGCCGGGGAGCTGTTTTTT. V gene TRBV9 combines with J gene TRBJ2-2; D may correspond to TRBD1 or TRBD2 (6 bases each). Germline V gene lookup returns CDR1 SGDLS and CDR2 YYNGEE. CDR3 length: 15 residues. V was clipped by 5 bases and J by 6 bases, with 17 bases between them.

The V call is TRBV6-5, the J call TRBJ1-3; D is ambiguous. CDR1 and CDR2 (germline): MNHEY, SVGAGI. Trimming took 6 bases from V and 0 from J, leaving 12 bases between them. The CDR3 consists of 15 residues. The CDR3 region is CASSPHRVSGNTIYF. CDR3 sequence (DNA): TGTGCCAGCAGCCCCCATCGGGTCTCTGGAAACACCATATATTTT.

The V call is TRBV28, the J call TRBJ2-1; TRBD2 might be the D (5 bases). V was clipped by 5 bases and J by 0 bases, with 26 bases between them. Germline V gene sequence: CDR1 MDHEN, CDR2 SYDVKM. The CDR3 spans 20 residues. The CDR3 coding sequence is TGTGCCAGCAGTCTCCCTCCCGGGATTAAGGTAAAAAGCTCCTACAATGAGCAGTTCTTC. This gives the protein CASSLPPGIKVKSSYNEQFF.

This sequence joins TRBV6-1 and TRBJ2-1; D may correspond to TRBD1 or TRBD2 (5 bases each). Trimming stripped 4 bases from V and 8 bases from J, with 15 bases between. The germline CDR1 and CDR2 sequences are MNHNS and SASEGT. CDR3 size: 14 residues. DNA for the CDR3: TGTGCCAGCAGTGGGGACCTAACGGTCGATGAGCAGTTCTTC. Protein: CASSGDLTVDEQFF.

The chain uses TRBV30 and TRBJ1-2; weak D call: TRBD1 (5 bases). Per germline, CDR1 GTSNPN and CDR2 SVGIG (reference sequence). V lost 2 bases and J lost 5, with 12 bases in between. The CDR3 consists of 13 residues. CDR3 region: CAWSNAGKYGYTF. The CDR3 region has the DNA TGTGCCTGGAGTAATGCAGGGAAGTATGGCTACACCTTC.

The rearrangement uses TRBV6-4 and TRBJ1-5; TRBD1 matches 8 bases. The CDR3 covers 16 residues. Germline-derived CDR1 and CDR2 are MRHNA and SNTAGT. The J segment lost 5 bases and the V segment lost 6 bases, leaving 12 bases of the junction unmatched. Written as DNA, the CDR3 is TGTGCCAGCAGGAATACGGACAGGGACCGACATCAGCCCCAGCATTTT. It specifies CASRNTDRDRHQPQHF.

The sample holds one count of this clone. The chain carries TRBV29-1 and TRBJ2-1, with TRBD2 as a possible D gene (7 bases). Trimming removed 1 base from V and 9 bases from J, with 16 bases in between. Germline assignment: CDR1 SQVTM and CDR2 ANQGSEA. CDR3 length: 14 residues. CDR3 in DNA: TGCAGCGTTGAAGCGGTCTTCGGGGGGCGTGAGCAGTTCTTC. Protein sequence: CSVEAVFGGREQFF.

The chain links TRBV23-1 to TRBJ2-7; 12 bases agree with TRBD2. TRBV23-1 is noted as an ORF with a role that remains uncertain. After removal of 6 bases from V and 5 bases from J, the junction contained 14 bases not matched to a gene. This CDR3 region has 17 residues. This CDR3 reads CASSRTSRLAGAHEQYF. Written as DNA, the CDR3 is TGCGCCAGCAGCCGAACCTCCAGACTAGCGGGAGCCCACGAGCAGTACTTC.

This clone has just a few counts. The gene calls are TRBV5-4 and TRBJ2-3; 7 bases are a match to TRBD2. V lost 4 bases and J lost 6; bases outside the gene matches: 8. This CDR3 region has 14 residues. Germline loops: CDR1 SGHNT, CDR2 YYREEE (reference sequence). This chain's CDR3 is CASSPGGALDTQYF. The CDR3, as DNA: TGTGCCAGCAGCCCGGGGGGAGCGCTGGATACGCAGTATTTT.